These 30 T cell receptor beta chains were all obtained from the same sample, sequenced in a study of STAT3 mutations in large granular lymphocyte leukemia (dated by TCRdb to about 2019). The antigens these receptors bind are not known. The paper as a whole reports these results and caveats: At least one immunodominant TCRbeta clonotype was present in every T-LGLL patient, and multiple immunodominant subclonotypes appeared in about half of the T-LGLL patients.

To prepare the library, the immunoSEQ multiplex PCR assay was applied. TCRdb mirrors the immuneACCESS table, restricted to in-frame sequences. Some clones are absent from its copies; in checked studies, under half trace to an unresolved V gene, and the reason for the others is unknown. The sample table records 17,000 or so clones; 80% to 95% of these occur just once. The ten top clones hold 40% to 55% of the sample. Sequenced sample: peripheral blood mononuclear cells. These receptors came from a man in his 60s with T-cell large granular lymphocyte leukemia. Some clones in this sample may be carry-over from other donors' samples. The age is the age at diagnosis.

The rearrangement uses TRBV28 and TRBJ2-3; 7 positions match TRBD2. Germline CDR1 MDHEN, CDR2 SYDVKM. This CDR3 comprises 15 residues. Unmatched junction bases numbered 6, after V lost 5 bases and J lost 1 base. The CDR3 is CASSLRGGGTDTQYF. The DNA of the CDR3 is TGTGCCAGCAGTCTAAGGGGAGGGGGCACAGATACGCAGTATTTT.

The rearrangement links TRBV9 to TRBJ2-1, with TRBD2 matching over 10 bases. Germline CDR1 SGDLS, CDR2 YYNGEE. The V gene end was trimmed by 0 bases and the J gene end by 5 bases; junction bases not matched to a gene: 2. The CDR3 extends over 15 amino acids. The CDR3 loop reads CASSVASGSHNEQFF. DNA of the CDR3: TGTGCCAGCAGCGTAGCTAGCGGGAGCCACAATGAGCAGTTCTTC.

The V gene is TRBV2, the J gene TRBJ2-7; D is uncertain. The CDR3 covers 14 residues. Germline V lookup: CDR1 SNHLY, CDR2 FYNNEI. Trimming took 2 bases from V and 1 from J, leaving 9 bases between them. CDR3 residues: CASSENPGSYEQYF. DNA for the CDR3: TGTGCCAGCAGTGAAAACCCGGGTTCCTACGAGCAGTACTTC. Looking up the rest from reference TRBV2 and TRBJ2-7 gives the full variable domain: EPEVTQTPSHQVTQMGQEVILRCVPISNHLYFYWYRQILGQKVEFLVSFYNNEISEKSEIFDDQFSVERPDGSNFTLKIRSTKLEDSAMYFCASSENPGSYEQYFGPGTRLTVT.

The chain is built from TRBV5-1 and TRBJ1-1; TRBD1 agrees at 12 bases. With 4 bases clipped from V and 5 bases from J, the junction kept 9 bases outside the gene matches. This CDR3 region has 16 residues. Per germline, CDR1 SGHRS and CDR2 YFSETQ. The CDR3 DNA reads TGCGCCAGCAGCCTCTTGGGACAGGGGGCCAGAACTGAAGCTTTCTTT. Its translation: CASSLLGQGARTEAFF.

Comment on this clone: One junction end disagrees with the germline gene, perhaps due to a read error. This chain links TRBV20-1 with TRBJ2-7, with 13 bases that match TRBD2. The germline V gene has CDR1 DFQATT and CDR2 SNEGSKA (reference sequence). The CDR3 length is 11 residues. CDR3 region: CSAIGLAGVLF. The CDR3 coding sequence is TGCAGTGCTATTGGACTAGCGGGGGTCCTATTC.

The rearrangement uses TRBV15 and TRBJ2-1; TRBD2 aligns across 7 bases. This CDR3 has 16 amino acids. Germline CDR1 reads LNHNV; CDR2 reads YYDKDF (reference sequence). V lost 4 bases, J lost 0 bases, and 6 bases stayed unmatched. The CDR3 region is CATSTTGGSSYNEQFF. CDR3 DNA sequence: TGTGCCACCAGCACCACCGGCGGGAGCTCCTACAATGAGCAGTTCTTC.

The chain joins TRBV30 to TRBJ1-4; TRBD1 might be the D (5 bases). The germline gives CDR1 GTSNPN, CDR2 SVGIG (reference sequence). With 0 bases removed from V and 8 bases from J, the gap between germline ends came to 13 bases. The CDR3 contains 14 residues. DNA of the CDR3: TGTGCCTGGAGTGTACTGGGGGTAGGGGAAAAACTGTTTTTT. This gives the protein CAWSVLGVGEKLFF.

This clone has a single count. The chain is built from TRBV5-1 and TRBJ2-5, with 10 bases that match TRBD2. The CDR3 totals 15 residues. The germline CDR1 and CDR2 sequences are SGHRS and YFSETQ. After removal of 4 bases from V and 2 bases from J, the junction contained 5 bases not matched to a gene. The DNA of the CDR3 is TGCGCCAGCAGCCCGGGACTAGCGCGACAAGAGACCCAGTACTTC. Protein product: CASSPGLARQETQYF. Drawing the rest from reference TRBV5-1 and TRBJ2-5, the complete variable domain is KAGVTQTPRYLIKTRGQQVTLSCSPISGHRSVSWYQQTPGQGLQFLFEYFSETQRNKGNFPGRFSGRQFSNSRSEMNVSTLELGDSALYLCASSPGLARQETQYFGPGTRLLVL.

This clone was seen only a few times. The genes are TRBV4-2 and TRBJ2-7; TRBD2 matches at 12 bases. CDR1 is LGHNA, CDR2 YNFKEQ, per germline. The CDR3 is 14 residues long. The V and J ends lost 4 bases and 5 bases, in that order; junction bases with no gene match: 3. CDR3 sequence (DNA): TGTGCCAGCAGCCCTAGCGGGAGGGGCCACGAGCAGTACTTC. Protein: CASSPSGRGHEQYF.

This clone was observed once. The rearrangement uses TRBV5-1 and TRBJ2-3; the D gene is possibly TRBD2 (6 bases). V was shortened by 1 base and J by 2 bases, with 17 bases between the two germline ends. CDR3 size: 17 residues. CDR1 SGHRS and CDR2 YFSETQ come from the germline V gene. The chain's CDR3 is CASSLQRDSGPTDTQYF. DNA of the CDR3: TGCGCCAGCAGCTTGCAGAGGGATAGCGGTCCCACAGATACGCAGTATTTT.

The rearrangement uses TRBV5-1 and TRBJ1-5; D gene ambiguous. Germline lookup yields CDR1 SGHRS and CDR2 YFSETQ. There are 15 residues in the CDR3. Trimming stripped 0 bases from V and 3 bases from J, with 10 bases between. In DNA form, the CDR3 reads TGCGCCAGCAGCTTGGACGGGCCAGACAATCAGCCCCAGCATTTT. This translates into CASSLDGPDNQPQHF. The full variable domain, its missing parts supplied by reference TRBV5-1 and TRBJ1-5, is KAGVTQTPRYLIKTRGQQVTLSCSPISGHRSVSWYQQTPGQGLQFLFEYFSETQRNKGNFPGRFSGRQFSNSRSEMNVSTLELGDSALYLCASSLDGPDNQPQHFGDGTRLSIL.

The chain uses TRBV4-2 and TRBJ2-5, with TRBD2 matching 7 bases. CDR3 size: 18 residues. Looked up from germline, CDR1 is LGHNA and CDR2 is YNFKEQ. V lost 0 bases, J lost 5 bases, and 15 bases stayed unmatched. The CDR3, as DNA: TGTGCCAGCAGCCAAGAGGGGTTCGGCGGGAGTTTTGGGGAGACCCAGTACTTC. This codes for CASSQEGFGGSFGETQYF.

The J gene is TRBJ1-1, the V gene TRBV18; TRBD1 might be the D (6 bases). Germline loops: CDR1 KGHSH, CDR2 LQKENI. This CDR3 has 15 residues. V was trimmed by 3 bases and J by 3 bases, leaving 14 bases between them. This CDR3 reads CASSPVDSFDTEAFF. The CDR3 nucleotides read TGTGCCAGCTCACCCGTGGACAGTTTTGACACTGAAGCTTTCTTT.

CDR3 in DNA: TGCAGCGCTGGGGCTGGGGGAAACATTCAGTACTTC. Its protein product is CSAGAGGNIQYF. The J gene is TRBJ2-4, the V gene TRBV29-1; D tentatively reads TRBD1 or TRBD2 (5 bases each). Germline loops: CDR1 SQVTM, CDR2 ANQGSEA. CDR3 length equals 12 residues. V lost 7 bases and J lost 6, with 13 bases in between. The complete variable domain, with remaining parts taken from reference TRBV29-1 and TRBJ2-4, reads SAVISQKPSRDICQRGTSLTIQCQVDSQVTMMFWYRQQPGQSLTLIATANQGSEATYESGFVIDKFPISRPNLTFSTLTVSNMSPEDSSIYLCSAGAGGNIQYFGAGTRLSVL.

J is TRBJ2-3 and V is TRBV28; 9 positions match TRBD2. Germline V gene sequence: CDR1 MDHEN, CDR2 SYDVKM. The CDR3 totals 17 residues. The ends lost 1 base at V and 6 bases at J; junction bases unmatched: 11. The CDR3 spells CASSLLGMVAGADTQYF. The CDR3 coding sequence is TGTGCCAGCAGTTTATTGGGGATGGTAGCGGGGGCCGATACGCAGTATTTT.

The chain recombines TRBV29-1 with TRBJ1-2; no firm D call. V shed 2 bases and J shed 2 bases, with 3 bases lying between them. CDR1 is SQVTM and CDR2 is ANQGSEA in the germline V gene. The CDR3 is made up of 11 amino acids. The CDR3 loop is CSVEWNYGYTF. CDR3 DNA sequence: TGCAGCGTTGAATGGAACTATGGCTACACCTTC.

J is TRBJ2-7 and V is TRBV5-1; D not certain. Trimming took 0 bases from V and 4 from J, leaving 2 bases between them. The CDR3 totals 11 residues. Germline CDR1 is SGHRS and CDR2 is YFSETQ. The DNA of the CDR3 is TGCGCCAGCAGCTTGGAGTACGAGCAGTACTTC. Residues: CASSLEYEQYF.

The chain carries TRBV6-5 and TRBJ1-2, with D perhaps matching TRBD1 (5 bases). CDR1 is MNHEY and CDR2 is SVGAGI in the germline V gene. This CDR3 contains 15 residues. Trimming cost V 2 bases and J 4 bases, with 14 bases left between them. The CDR3 is CASSYGGKESYGYTF. The CDR3 DNA sequence: TGTGCCAGCAGTTACGGGGGTAAAGAAAGCTATGGCTACACCTTC.

This chain connects TRBV7-9 to TRBJ2-1; D ambiguous. Germline-derived CDR1 and CDR2 are SEHNR and FQNEAQ (reference sequence). V gave up 6 bases and J gave up 8 bases, with 8 bases separating them. CDR3 length: 11 amino acids. The CDR3 protein is CASSRLDEQFF. CDR3 sequence (DNA): TGTGCCAGCAGTCGATTGGATGAGCAGTTCTTC.

This chain connects TRBV18 to TRBJ1-1; the D gene is possibly TRBD1 (5 bases). The CDR3 loop spans 15 amino acids. The germline V gene encodes CDR1 KGHSH and CDR2 LQKENI. Trimming stripped 3 bases from V and 3 bases from J, with 14 bases between. The CDR3 protein is CASSPLTAVDTEAFF. For the CDR3, the DNA is TGTGCCAGCTCACCTCTGACAGCAGTCGACACTGAAGCTTTCTTT.

The chain recombines TRBV29-1 with TRBJ2-5; D ambiguous. The CDR3 runs 12 residues. Deletions cut 3 bases from V and 4 bases from J, with 9 bases between. From germline, CDR1 is SQVTM and CDR2 ANQGSEA. The CDR3 DNA is TGCAGCGTTGATCGGAACCGAGAGACCCAGTACTTC. Encoded protein: CSVDRNRETQYF.

This sequence joins TRBV5-4 and TRBJ1-2; a weak D match, TRBD1 (5 bases). The CDR3 length is 14 residues. The germline V gene encodes CDR1 SGHNT and CDR2 YYREEE (reference sequence). Trimming shortened V by 3 bases and J by 4 bases, and 13 bases separated the two germline ends. CDR3 nucleotide sequence: TGTGCCAGCAGCTCCCCCCAGGGTAGCTATGGCTACACCTTC. Protein: CASSSPQGSYGYTF.

The chain is built from TRBV5-4 and TRBJ2-3; 16 positions match TRBD2. Germline assignment: CDR1 SGHNT and CDR2 YYREEE (reference sequence). This CDR3 region has 17 residues. V shed 4 bases and J 3 bases; nucleotides not matched to a gene: 5. CDR3 sequence: CASSPGLAGGPTDTQYF. CDR3 nucleotide sequence: TGTGCCAGCAGCCCGGGACTAGCGGGAGGGCCGACAGATACGCAGTATTTT.

This clone was found once. The chain couples TRBV5-1 to TRBJ2-3; D is tentatively TRBD1 or TRBD2 (5 bases each). From germline, CDR1 is SGHRS and CDR2 YFSETQ. The germline V and J ends were trimmed by 3 bases and 1 base, with 15 bases remaining between them. CDR3 length: 16 residues. The CDR3 DNA sequence: TGCGCCAGCAGCTGGGGACCCAGAGGGGGCACAGATACGCAGTATTTT. It encodes CASSWGPRGGTDTQYF.

This clone showed up just once. V is TRBV7-9 and J is TRBJ1-4; possible D gene TRBD1, 6 bases. V lost 7 bases, J lost 0 bases, and 18 bases lay in between. Germline V gene lookup returns CDR1 SEHNR and CDR2 FQNEAQ (reference sequence). The CDR3 loop spans 17 amino acids. The CDR3 here is CASTRDTSPSTNEKLFF. DNA of the CDR3: TGTGCCAGCACCAGGGACACCTCTCCCTCAACTAATGAAAAACTGTTTTTT.

The CDR3 is CASSSGPGDTEAFF. In DNA, the CDR3 is TGCGCCAGCAGCTCGGGACCTGGGGACACTGAAGCTTTCTTT. V gene TRBV5-1 combines with J gene TRBJ1-1, with D possibly being TRBD1 (5 bases). Between the trimmed V and J ends, which lost 3 bases and 3 bases, there was a span of 12 bases. CDR3 length equals 14 residues. Per germline, CDR1 SGHRS and CDR2 YFSETQ.

This clone has a single count. The chain uses TRBV29-1 and TRBJ1-2; D might be TRBD1 (6 bases). Germline assignment: CDR1 SQVTM and CDR2 ANQGSEA. The CDR3 has 14 amino acids. Between the trimmed V and J ends, which lost 5 bases and 7 bases, there was a span of 20 bases. For the CDR3, the DNA is TGCAGCGTTCCTGAGGGCAGGGGAGTTCTTGGCTACACCTTC. It is translated as CSVPEGRGVLGYTF.

DNA for the CDR3: TGTGCCAGCTCAGGGCAGGAGACTACTGAAGCTTTCTTT. This encodes CASSGQETTEAFF. The chain combines TRBV18 with TRBJ1-1; D unclear. The CDR3 spans 13 residues. Trimming stripped 5 bases from V and 5 bases from J, with 12 bases between. In germline, CDR1 is KGHSH, CDR2 LQKENI.

The chain links TRBV5-6 to TRBJ1-5; D unclear. The CDR3 spans 15 residues. Germline CDR1 and CDR2: SGHDT and YYEEEE. V was clipped by 0 bases and J by 3 bases, with 10 bases between them. The CDR3 loop is CASSLAGDYNQPQHF. The CDR3 region has the DNA TGTGCCAGCAGCTTGGCTGGGGATTACAATCAGCCCCAGCATTTT. Full variable domain (missing parts from reference TRBV5-6 and TRBJ1-5): DAGVTQSPTHLIKTRGQQVTLRCSPKSGHDTVSWYQQALGQGPQFIFQYYEEEERQRGNFPDRFSGHQFPNYSSELNVNALLLGDSALYLCASSLAGDYNQPQHFGDGTRLSIL.

V usage is TRBV5-6 and J usage is TRBJ1-6, with 7 bases that match TRBD1. The CDR3 has 15 amino acids. The V and J ends lost 5 bases and 8 bases, in that order; junction bases with no gene match: 10. Germline loops: CDR1 SGHDT, CDR2 YYEEEE. The CDR3 coding sequence is TGTGCCAGCAGGCTGGCCGGGACAGATTATTCACCCCTCCACTTT. Its translation: CASRLAGTDYSPLHF.